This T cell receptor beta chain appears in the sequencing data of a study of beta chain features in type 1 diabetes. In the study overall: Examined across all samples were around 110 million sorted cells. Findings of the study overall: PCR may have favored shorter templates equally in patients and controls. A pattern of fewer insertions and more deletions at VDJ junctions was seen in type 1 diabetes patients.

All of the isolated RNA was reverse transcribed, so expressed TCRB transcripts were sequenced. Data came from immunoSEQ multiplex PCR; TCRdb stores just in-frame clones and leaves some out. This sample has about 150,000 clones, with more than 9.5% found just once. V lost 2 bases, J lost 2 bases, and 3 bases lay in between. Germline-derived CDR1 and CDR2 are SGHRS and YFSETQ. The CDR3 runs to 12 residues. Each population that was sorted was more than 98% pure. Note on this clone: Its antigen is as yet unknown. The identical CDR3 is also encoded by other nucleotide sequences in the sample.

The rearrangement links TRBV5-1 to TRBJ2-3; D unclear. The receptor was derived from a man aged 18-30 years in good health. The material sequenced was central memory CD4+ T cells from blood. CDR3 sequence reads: CASSFLTDTQYF. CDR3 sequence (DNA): TGCGCCAGCAGCTTTCTCACAGATACGCAGTATTTT.